The 13 T cell receptor beta chains in this list originate from one sample, sequenced in a study of shared clonotypes between healthy human individuals. Clones were sequenced by immunoSEQ multiplex PCR, and TCRdb holds only the in-frame ones, with some missing. Here the sample spans more than 2 million clones, 95% being singletons. Sample: naive CD4+ T cells sorted from blood. Stated subset: CD45RA+ positively selected. The receptors derive from a man younger than 35 in good health.

The genes are TRBV15 and TRBJ1-6; no firm D call. This CDR3 is built from 16 residues. Looked up from germline, CDR1 is LNHNV and CDR2 is YYDKDF (reference sequence). V was cut by 5 bases and J by 4 bases, with 15 bases left in between. DNA of the CDR3: TGTGCCACCAGCGCCGCCCGGGATCCTTATAATTCACCCCTCCACTTT. Encoded protein: CATSAARDPYNSPLHF. The whole variable domain, filled in from reference TRBV15 and TRBJ1-6, reads DAMVIQNPRYQVTQFGKPVTLSCSQTLNHNVMYWYQQKSSQAPKLLFHYYDKDFNNEADTPDNFQSRRPNTSFCFLDIRSPGLGDTAMYLCATSAARDPYNSPLHFGNGTRLTVT.

The chain uses TRBV5-4 and TRBJ2-1, with D perhaps matching TRBD1 or TRBD2 (6 bases each). Germline V gene lookup returns CDR1 SGHNT and CDR2 YYREEE (reference sequence). The CDR3 is made up of 14 amino acids. V lost 4 bases to trimming and J lost 5 bases, with 13 bases between them. This chain's CDR3 is CASSRRGGNNEQFF. As DNA, the CDR3 is TGTGCCAGCAGCCGGAGAGGGGGGAACAATGAGCAGTTCTTC.

The chain joins TRBV19 to TRBJ2-5, with D perhaps matching TRBD1 (5 bases). The CDR3 is 14 amino acids. CDR1 is LNHDA and CDR2 is SQIVND in the germline V gene (reference sequence). V shed 2 bases and J shed 2 bases, with 9 bases lying between them. The CDR3, as DNA: TGTGCCAGTAGTATATCCCACAGGCAAGAGACCCAGTACTTC. Encoded protein: CASSISHRQETQYF.

The chain recombines TRBV5-8 with TRBJ2-3; tentative D call: TRBD1 (5 bases). Trimming stripped 0 bases from V and 0 bases from J, with 8 bases between. This CDR3 contains 15 residues. CDR1 and CDR2 (germline): SGHTS, YDEGEE. The CDR3 DNA reads TGTGCCAGCAGCTTGGCCCAGGGTAGCACAGATACGCAGTATTTT. As protein: CASSLAQGSTDTQYF.

The chain is built from TRBV7-2 and TRBJ2-1; the D gene is possibly TRBD2 (6 bases). The germline V and J ends were trimmed by 4 bases and 5 bases, with 18 bases remaining between them. Germline V gene sequence: CDR1 SGHTA, CDR2 FQGNSA. This CDR3 spans 16 amino acids. CDR3 bases: TGTGCCAGCAGCTCCCACCCCGGGACTTGGGACAATGAGCAGTTCTTC. Translating gives CASSSHPGTWDNEQFF.

The chain has TRBV4-2 and TRBJ2-7; 9 nucleotides match TRBD1. The CDR3 runs 14 residues. V trimming: 3 bases; J trimming: 6 bases; junction bases outside the gene matches: 6. Germline values: CDR1 LGHNA, CDR2 YNFKEQ. The CDR3 here is CASSHPGQGGEQYF. The CDR3 bases are TGTGCCAGCAGCCACCCGGGACAGGGAGGCGAGCAGTACTTC.

This clone was seen more than once but under ten times. The chain joins TRBV19 to TRBJ1-5, with D uncertain. The CDR3 is 15 residues long. V lost 7 bases and J lost 1, with 14 bases in between. Per the germline V gene, CDR1 is LNHDA and CDR2 is SQIVND (reference sequence). The CDR3, as DNA: TGTGCCAGTATTAACCCTCGGACCAGCAATCAGCCCCAGCATTTT. It is translated as CASINPRTSNQPQHF. The variable domain in full, completed from reference TRBV19 and TRBJ1-5, reads DGGITQSPKYLFRKEGQNVTLSCEQNLNHDAMYWYRQDPGQGLRLIYYSQIVNDFQKGDIAEGYSVSREKKESFPLTVTSAQKNPTAFYLCASINPRTSNQPQHFGDGTRLSIL.

The rearrangement joins TRBV2 to TRBJ1-2, with 9 bases aligning to TRBD1. This CDR3 is built from 15 residues. Unmatched junction bases numbered 5, after V lost 2 bases and J lost 4 bases. Per germline, CDR1 SNHLY and CDR2 FYNNEI. The CDR3: CASSEPQGQGYGYTF. CDR3 coding DNA: TGTGCCAGCAGTGAACCACAGGGACAGGGCTATGGCTACACCTTC.

This sequence joins TRBV7-9 and TRBJ1-1, with 10 bases aligning to TRBD1. The V gene's germline CDR1 is SEHNR and CDR2 FQNEAQ (reference sequence). V lost 5 bases, J lost 1 base, and 4 bases stayed unmatched. The CDR3 totals 15 residues. CDR3 bases: TGTGCCAGCAGCCCACGGGACAGGGGGAACACTGAAGCTTTCTTT. Protein: CASSPRDRGNTEAFF.

The chain links TRBV10-3 to TRBJ2-4; D assignment may be TRBD1 or TRBD2 (6 bases each). This CDR3 is built from 14 residues. With 0 bases removed from V and 9 bases from J, the gap between germline ends came to 12 bases. Germline V gene sequence: CDR1 ENHRY, CDR2 SYGVKD. CDR3 bases: TGTGCCATCAGTGAGTCTAGGGGGGATGGCATTCAGTACTTC. It codes for CAISESRGDGIQYF.

The chain joins TRBV2 to TRBJ1-4; TRBD1 aligns across 7 bases. CDR3 length equals 13 residues. After removal of 10 bases from V and 5 bases from J, the junction contained 7 bases not matched to a gene. Germline CDR1 is SNHLY and CDR2 is FYNNEI. The CDR3 region is CAKKGQTNEKLFF. CDR3 sequence (DNA): TGTGCCAAGAAGGGACAGACGAATGAAAAACTGTTTTTT. The full variable domain, its missing parts supplied by reference TRBV2 and TRBJ1-4, is EPEVTQTPSHQVTQMGQEVILRCVPISNHLYFYWYRQILGQKVEFLVSFYNNEISEKSEIFDDQFSVERPDGSNFTLKIRSTKLEDSAMYFCAKKGQTNEKLFFGSGTQLSVL.

This chain uses TRBV30 with TRBJ1-4; 12 nucleotides line up with TRBD1. The CDR3 is 19 amino acids. The ends lost 3 bases at V and 2 bases at J; junction bases unmatched: 13. Germline V CDR1 and CDR2: GTSNPN, SVGIG (reference sequence). The CDR3 protein is CAWSKTGTGGYGTNEKLFF. CDR3 DNA sequence: TGTGCCTGGAGCAAAACCGGGACAGGGGGCTATGGGACTAATGAAAAACTGTTTTTT.

Comment on this clone: The junction shows a germline mismatch at one end, possibly a read error. V and J are TRBV6-1 and TRBJ2-4; D gene ambiguous. The CDR3 is 11 residues long. Germline assignment: CDR1 MNHNS and CDR2 SASEGT. DNA of the CDR3: TGTGCCAGCAGTGAACTTGGTAGTTCACACTTC. It is translated as CASSELGSSHF.